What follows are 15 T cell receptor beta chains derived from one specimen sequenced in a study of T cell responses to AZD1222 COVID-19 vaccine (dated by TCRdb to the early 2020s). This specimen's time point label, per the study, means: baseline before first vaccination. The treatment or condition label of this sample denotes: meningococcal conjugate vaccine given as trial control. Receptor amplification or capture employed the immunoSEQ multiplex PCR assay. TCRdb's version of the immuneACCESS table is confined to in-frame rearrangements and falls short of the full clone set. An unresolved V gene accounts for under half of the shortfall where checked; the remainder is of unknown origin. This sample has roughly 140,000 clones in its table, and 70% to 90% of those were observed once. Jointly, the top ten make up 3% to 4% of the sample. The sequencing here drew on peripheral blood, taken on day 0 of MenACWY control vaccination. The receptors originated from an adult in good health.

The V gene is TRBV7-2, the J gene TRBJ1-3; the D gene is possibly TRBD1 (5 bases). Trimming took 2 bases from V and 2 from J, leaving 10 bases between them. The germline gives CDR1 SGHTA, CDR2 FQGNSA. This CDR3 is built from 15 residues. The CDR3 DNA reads TGTGCCAGCAGCTTAACAGGTTCCACTGGAAACACCATATATTTT. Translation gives CASSLTGSTGNTIYF.

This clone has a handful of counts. CDR3 amino acids: CASRDSNQPQHF. CDR3 nucleotide sequence: TGTGCCAGCCGGGACAGCAATCAGCCCCAGCATTTT. The gene calls are TRBV28 and TRBJ1-5, with D maybe TRBD1 (5 bases). Trimming took 8 bases from V and 1 from J, leaving 6 bases between them. The CDR3 runs to 12 residues. Per germline, CDR1 MDHEN and CDR2 SYDVKM.

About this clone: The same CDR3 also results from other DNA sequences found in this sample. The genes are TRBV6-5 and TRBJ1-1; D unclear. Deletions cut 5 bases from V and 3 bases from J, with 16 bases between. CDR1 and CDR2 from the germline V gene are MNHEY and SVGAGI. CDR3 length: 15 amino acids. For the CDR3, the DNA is TGTGCCAGCAGTACCCCGACTGGGGTCCACACTGAAGCTTTCTTT. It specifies CASSTPTGVHTEAFF.

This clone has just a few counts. CDR3 loop: CAWSNSISQPQHF. The CDR3 nucleotides are TGTGCCTGGAGTAACAGCATCAGCCAGCCCCAGCATTTT. J is TRBJ1-5 and V is TRBV30; D is uncertain. Between the trimmed V and J ends, which lost 2 bases and 7 bases, there was a span of 12 bases. The germline gives CDR1 GTSNPN, CDR2 SVGIG (reference sequence). CDR3 length: 13 amino acids.

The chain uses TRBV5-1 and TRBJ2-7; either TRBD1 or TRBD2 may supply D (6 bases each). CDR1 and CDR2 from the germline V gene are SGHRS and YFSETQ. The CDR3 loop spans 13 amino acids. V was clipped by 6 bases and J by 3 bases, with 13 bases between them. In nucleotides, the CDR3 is TGCGCCAGCACTCCGGGGGCGGGCTACGAGCAGTACTTC. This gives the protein CASTPGAGYEQYF.

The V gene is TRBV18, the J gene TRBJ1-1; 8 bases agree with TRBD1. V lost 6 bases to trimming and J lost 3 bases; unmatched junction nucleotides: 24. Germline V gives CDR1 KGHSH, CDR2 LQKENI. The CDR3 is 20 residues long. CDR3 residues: CASSALRVARSGGMYTEAFF. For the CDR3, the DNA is TGTGCCAGCTCTGCCCTTCGGGTTGCCCGTTCAGGGGGCATGTACACTGAAGCTTTCTTT.

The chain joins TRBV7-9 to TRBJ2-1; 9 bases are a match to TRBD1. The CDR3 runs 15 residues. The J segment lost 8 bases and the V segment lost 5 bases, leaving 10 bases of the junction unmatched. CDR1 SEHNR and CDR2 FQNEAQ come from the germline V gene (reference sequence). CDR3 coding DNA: TGTGCCAGCAGCCTGGGACAGGGACTCTATCATGAGCAGTTCTTC. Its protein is CASSLGQGLYHEQFF.

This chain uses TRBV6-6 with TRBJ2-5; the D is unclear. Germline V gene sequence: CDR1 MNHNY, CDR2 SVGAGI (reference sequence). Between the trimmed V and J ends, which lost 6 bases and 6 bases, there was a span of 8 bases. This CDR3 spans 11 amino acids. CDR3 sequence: CASSLSQTQYF. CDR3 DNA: TGTGCCAGCAGCCTGAGCCAGACCCAGTACTTC.

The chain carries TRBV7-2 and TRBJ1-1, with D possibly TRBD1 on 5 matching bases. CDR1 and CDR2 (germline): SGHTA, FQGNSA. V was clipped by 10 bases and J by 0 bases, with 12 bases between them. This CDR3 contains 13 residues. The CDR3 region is CATLGRVNTEAFF. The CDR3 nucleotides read TGTGCCACCTTGGGCAGGGTGAACACTGAAGCTTTCTTT.

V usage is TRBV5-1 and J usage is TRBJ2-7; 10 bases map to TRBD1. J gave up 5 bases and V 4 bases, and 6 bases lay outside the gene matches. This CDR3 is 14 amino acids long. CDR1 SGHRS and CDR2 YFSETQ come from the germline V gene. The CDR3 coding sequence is TGCGCCAGCAGCGGCGGACAGGGGGGAGACGAGCAGTACTTC. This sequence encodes CASSGGQGGDEQYF.

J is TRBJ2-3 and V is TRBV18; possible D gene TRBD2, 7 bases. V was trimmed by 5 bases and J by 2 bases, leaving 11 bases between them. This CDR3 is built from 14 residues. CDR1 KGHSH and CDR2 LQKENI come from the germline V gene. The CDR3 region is CASSAGDITDTQYF. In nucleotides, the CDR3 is TGTGCCAGCTCAGCGGGGGACATCACAGATACGCAGTATTTT. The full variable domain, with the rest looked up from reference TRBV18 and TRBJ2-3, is NAGVMQNPRHLVRRRGQEARLRCSPMKGHSHVYWYRQLPEEGLKFMVYLQKENIIDESGMPKERFSAEFPKEGPSILRIQQVVRGDSAAYFCASSAGDITDTQYFGPGTRLTVL.

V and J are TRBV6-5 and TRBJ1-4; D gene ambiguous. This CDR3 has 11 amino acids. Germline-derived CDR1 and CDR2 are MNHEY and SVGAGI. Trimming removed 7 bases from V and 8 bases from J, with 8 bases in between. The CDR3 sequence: CASTWEEKLFF. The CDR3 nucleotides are TGTGCCAGCACCTGGGAGGAAAAACTGTTTTTT.

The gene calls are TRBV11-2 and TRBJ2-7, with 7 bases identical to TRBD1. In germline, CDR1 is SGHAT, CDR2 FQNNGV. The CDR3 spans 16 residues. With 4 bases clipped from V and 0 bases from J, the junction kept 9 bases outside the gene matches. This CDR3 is CASSWAPGQLSYEQYF. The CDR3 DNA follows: TGTGCCAGCAGCTGGGCCCCGGGACAGCTCTCCTACGAGCAGTACTTC.

CDR3 sequence reads: CASSPSGGLFGEQFF. DNA of the CDR3: TGTGCCAGCAGCCCTAGCGGGGGGCTCTTTGGTGAGCAGTTCTTC. The V call is TRBV3-1 (or the pseudogene TRBV3-2), the J call TRBJ2-1; 11 bases are shared with TRBD2. This CDR3 has 15 amino acids. Germline CDR1 LGHDT, CDR2 YNNKEL (reference sequence). The V gene end was trimmed by 4 bases and the J gene end by 9 bases; junction bases not matched to a gene: 8.

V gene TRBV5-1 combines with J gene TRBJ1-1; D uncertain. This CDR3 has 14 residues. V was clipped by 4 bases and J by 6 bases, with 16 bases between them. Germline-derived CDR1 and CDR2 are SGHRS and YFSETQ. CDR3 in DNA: TGCGCCAGCAGCCCGCAGTCCCTTAGCGCTGAAGCTTTCTTT. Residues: CASSPQSLSAEAFF.